This T cell receptor (beta chain) was recovered during a study of T cell changes during pregnancy in multiple sclerosis. The CDR3 is 13 amino acids. Trimming stripped 0 bases from V and 4 bases from J, with 7 bases between. Germline CDR1 reads SGHRS; CDR2 reads YFSETQ. Libraries were prepared by immunoSEQ multiplex PCR; TCRdb keeps only in-frame clonotypes and omits some of them. The repertoire includes about 40,000 clones, around 90% of them detected once, and around 1.3% sits in the top ten. Only a few counts were recorded for this clone. Source: peripheral blood, taken before pregnancy. The genes are TRBV5-1 and TRBJ1-1; D uncertain. The source is a female donor with multiple sclerosis, enrolled in a pregnancy study. This chain's CDR3 is CASSLGRGTEAFF. For the CDR3, the DNA is TGCGCCAGCAGCTTGGGGCGAGGCACTGAAGCTTTCTTT.